The 10 T cell receptor beta chains reported below all come from one sample, sequenced in a study of T cells in Graves' hyperthyroidism and ophthalmopathy. TCR beta CDR3 regions were amplified from RNA transcripts. The primer set for the first-round RT-PCR of the TCR CDR3 was HTBI. TCRdb re-analysed the multiplex PCR reads in MiXCR, keeping a single row per CDR3 protein. The repertoire holds fewer than 600,000 distinct CDR3 sequences, with about 15% as singletons. Sequenced: blood. Receptors were obtained from a woman aged 40 to 55 with Graves' hyperthyroidism.

The V gene is TRBV7-2, the J gene TRBJ2-1; TRBD2 agrees at 15 bases. Per germline, CDR1 SGHTA and CDR2 FQGNSA. This CDR3 comprises 17 residues. V gave up 2 bases and J gave up 9 bases; unmatched junction bases: 8. The CDR3 loop is CASSLRGLAGGEGEQFF. As DNA, the CDR3 is TGTGCCAGCAGCTTAAGGGGACTAGCGGGAGGAGAGGGTGAGCAGTTCTTC.

This clonotype was counted many times. CDR3 DNA: TGTGCCAGCAGCAACATACGCTGGGGGGCGGAATACGAAAAACTGTTTTTT. Encoded protein: CASSNIRWGAEYEKLFF. This chain connects TRBV12-3 or TRBV12-4 to TRBJ1-4; the D gene is possibly TRBD1 (6 bases). Trimming stripped 6 bases from V and 8 bases from J, with 25 bases between. The CDR3 has 17 residues.

The rearrangement uses TRBV19 and TRBJ2-2; 14 bases line up with TRBD2. Germline CDR1 reads LNHDA; CDR2 reads SQIVND (reference sequence). The CDR3 is made up of 18 amino acids. The trim removed 7 bases at V and 0 bases at J, leaving 7 bases unmatched. CDR3 DNA sequence: TGTGCCAGTATGGGACTAGCGGGAGTCCCTACGAACACCGGGGAGCTGTTTTTT. Its protein is CASMGLAGVPTNTGELFF.

On this clonotype: A read error is possible here, since a much larger clone lies one base away. V and J are TRBV7-6 and TRBJ2-1; 7 nucleotides align to TRBD1. Germline-derived CDR1 and CDR2 are SGHVS and FNYEAQ. The CDR3 runs to 15 residues. V lost 3 bases and J lost 1; bases outside the gene matches: 3. The CDR3 loop is CASSFPGQSYNEQFF. The CDR3, as DNA: TGTGCCAGCAGCTTCCCGGGACAGTCCTACAATGAGCAGTTCTTC.

This clonotype was picked up many times. The chain couples TRBV18 to TRBJ2-1; D gene uncertain. Trimming cost V 3 bases and J 5 bases, with 8 bases left between them. This CDR3 has 13 amino acids. Germline values: CDR1 KGHSH, CDR2 LQKENI. The CDR3 loop is CASSPSGNNEQFF. CDR3 DNA sequence: TGTGCCAGCTCACCCTCAGGAAACAATGAGCAGTTCTTC.

This clonotype was seen many times. The chain is built from TRBV5-6 and TRBJ1-1; 9 nucleotides align to TRBD1. This CDR3 is 14 amino acids long. Losses at the gene ends were 3 bases for V and 5 bases for J; bases not matched to a gene: 5. Germline values: CDR1 SGHDT, CDR2 YYEEEE. CDR3 DNA: TGTGCCAGCAGCTGGGGGGACAGGGCAACTGAAGCTTTCTTT. Encoded protein: CASSWGDRATEAFF.

In its sample, this clonotype was seen a few times. The V gene is TRBV6-1, the J gene TRBJ2-7; 9 bases align to TRBD2. Germline lookup yields CDR1 MNHNS and CDR2 SASEGT. CDR3 length: 14 amino acids. After removal of 7 bases from V and 3 bases from J, the junction contained 7 bases not matched to a gene. The CDR3 nucleotides are TGTGCCAGCACCCCTAGCGGGAACTTCTACGAGCAGTACTTC. Residues: CASTPSGNFYEQYF.

The rearrangement uses TRBV19 and TRBJ1-3; D is ambiguous. CDR3 length equals 16 residues. The V and J ends lost 4 bases and 0 bases respectively, with 13 bases between them. The germline CDR1 and CDR2 sequences are LNHDA and SQIVND (reference sequence). The DNA for the CDR3 is TGTGCCAGTAGTACGGAAGGGTCGGGCTCTGGAAACACCATATATTTT. Its translation is CASSTEGSGSGNTIYF.

The V and J genes are TRBV5-1 and TRBJ2-5; possibly TRBD1 or TRBD2 for D (5 bases each). CDR3 length equals 14 residues. Trimming pared 4 bases from V and 5 bases from J, leaving 15 bases between. Germline loops: CDR1 SGHRS, CDR2 YFSETQ. Here the CDR3 DNA reads TGCGCCAGCAGCCGAGGGGACCTTGGGGAGACCCAGTACTTC. It is translated as CASSRGDLGETQYF.

This clonotype was counted at least ten times. The rearrangement links TRBV12-3 or TRBV12-4 to TRBJ2-1, with D perhaps TRBD2 (6 bases). CDR3 length: 15 residues. Trimming shortened V by 5 bases and J by 4 bases, and 15 bases separated the two germline ends. The CDR3 DNA reads TGTGCCAGCAGTCCCGGGACTCCCCCTTACAATGAGCAGTTCTTC. This encodes CASSPGTPPYNEQFF.